A single sample gave rise to the 23 T cell receptor beta chains below, sequenced in a study of shared clonotypes between healthy human individuals (dated by TCRdb to about 2020). For the CD8 naive samples, CD45RO-negative cells were positively selected for CCR7, yielding a CD45RA+CCR7+ population from which TemRA cells were excluded. Libraries were prepared through the immunoSEQ multiplex PCR assay. TCRdb obtained this table from immuneACCESS and retained in-frame rearrangements with V and J assigned. These tables miss some clones; where compared with another copy, unresolved V genes account for less than half of the shortfall, and the remainder is unexplained. The sample profile shows hundreds of thousands of clones; roughly 95% of them were found once. The ten largest clones add up to about 0.11% of the sample. Sequencing used naive CD8+ T cells sorted from blood. Taken with the paper, the label for cell subset or site translates to: CD45RA+CCR7+. All receptors derive from a woman aged 30 to 39 in good health.

The chain recombines TRBV5-8 with TRBJ2-3; D possibly uses TRBD1 or TRBD2 (5 bases each). CDR1 and CDR2 (germline): SGHTS, YDEGEE. Between the trimmed V and J ends, which lost 3 bases and 2 bases, there was a span of 16 bases. The length of the CDR3 is 16 residues. The CDR3 nucleotides are TGTGCCAGCAGCTCAGGGACCTTCCTCTTCACAGATACGCAGTATTTT. Protein sequence: CASSSGTFLFTDTQYF.

This sequence joins TRBV7-9 and TRBJ2-1; TRBD1 matches 10 bases. This CDR3 region has 16 residues. CDR1 and CDR2 (germline): SEHNR, FQNEAQ (reference sequence). V was pared by 5 bases and J by 3 bases, with 7 bases of the junction left unmatched. DNA for the CDR3: TGTGCCAGCAGCATGACAGGGGGCGAGGGCTACAATGAGCAGTTCTTC. Translated, it gives CASSMTGGEGYNEQFF.

The chain combines TRBV15 with TRBJ2-1; D call uncertain. Germline V gene data show CDR1 as LNHNV and CDR2 as YYDKDF (reference sequence). The V and J ends lost 8 bases and 7 bases respectively, with 9 bases between them. This CDR3 contains 11 residues. In DNA, the CDR3 is TGTGCCACCGGGCCCTGGAATGAGCAGTTCTTC. Translation gives CATGPWNEQFF.

V gene TRBV28 combines with J gene TRBJ2-7, with 10 bases lining up with TRBD2. Per germline, CDR1 MDHEN and CDR2 SYDVKM. This CDR3 region has 15 residues. After removal of 6 bases from V and 5 bases from J, the junction contained 10 bases not matched to a gene. As DNA, the CDR3 is TGTGCCAGCAGCAACCTAGCGGGAGAACGGAACGAGCAGTACTTC. Translated: CASSNLAGERNEQYF.

The chain has TRBV4-1 and TRBJ1-1, with 8 bases that match TRBD1. J was trimmed by 3 bases and V by 1 base; bases with no gene match: 4. CDR1 is MGHRA and CDR2 is YSYEKL in the germline V gene. There are 15 residues in the CDR3. The CDR3 reads CASSQGQGKDTEAFF. For the CDR3, the DNA is TGCGCCAGCAGCCAAGGACAGGGGAAGGACACTGAAGCTTTCTTT.

The rearrangement links TRBV9 to TRBJ1-2; possibly TRBD1 for D (6 bases). Trimming shortened V by 3 bases and J by 2 bases, and 14 bases separated the two germline ends. This CDR3 is built from 15 residues. Per germline, CDR1 SGDLS and CDR2 YYNGEE. As DNA, the CDR3 is TGTGCCAGCAGCGGATACAGGGACATGAACTATGGCTACACCTTC. Translation: CASSGYRDMNYGYTF.

The J gene is TRBJ2-2, the V gene TRBV28; D gene uncertain. CDR1 is MDHEN, CDR2 SYDVKM, per germline. This CDR3 is 15 amino acids long. V was clipped by 2 bases and J by 3 bases, with 10 bases between them. The CDR3 nucleotides are TGTGCCAGCAGTTTACCGGGTATGGACACCGGGGAGCTGTTTTTT. Translating it yields CASSLPGMDTGELFF.

V usage is TRBV7-5 and J usage is TRBJ2-7; the tabulated D call, TRBD2, remains unverified against the DNA. TRBV7-5 is recorded as a pseudogene. The length of the CDR3 is 13 residues. CDR3 sequence: CVRSVLSGGEQYF. Here the CDR3 DNA reads TGTGTCAGAAGCGTACTTAGCGGCGGGGAGCAGTACTTC.

A note on this clone: Other DNA sequences in the same sample also yield this CDR3. The chain couples TRBV15 to TRBJ2-1; TRBD1 agrees at 8 bases. The CDR3 has 15 amino acids. From germline, CDR1 is LNHNV and CDR2 YYDKDF (reference sequence). With V trimmed by 0 bases and J by 2 bases, 0 bases remained unmatched. The DNA of the CDR3 is TGTGCCACCAGCAGAGACAGGGGGCCCTACAATGAGCAGTTCTTC. Protein: CATSRDRGPYNEQFF.

V gene TRBV4-1 combines with J gene TRBJ2-1, with D possibly TRBD2 on 6 matching bases. Germline V gives CDR1 MGHRA, CDR2 YSYEKL. This CDR3 spans 22 amino acids. V lost 0 bases and J lost 0, with 27 bases in between. The CDR3, as DNA: TGCGCCAGCAGCCAAGACGGAGTCGTGAGGAGTTTGGGGGGAAACTCCTACAATGAGCAGTTCTTC. This sequence encodes CASSQDGVVRSLGGNSYNEQFF.

This clone was observed a single time. V is TRBV28 and J is TRBJ2-3; 7 bases match TRBD2. Trimming at V came to 2 bases and at J to 3 bases, leaving 11 bases not matched to a gene. Germline-derived CDR1 and CDR2 are MDHEN and SYDVKM. This CDR3 region has 17 residues. This chain's CDR3 is CASSLKGAGVGTDTQYF. CDR3 in DNA: TGTGCCAGCAGTTTAAAAGGGGCGGGGGTTGGGACAGATACGCAGTATTTT.

This clone was seen just once. The chain has TRBV28 and TRBJ2-1; D is ambiguous. V lost 3 bases and J lost 4, with 10 bases in between. CDR1 MDHEN and CDR2 SYDVKM come from the germline V gene. The CDR3 loop spans 14 amino acids. In DNA, the CDR3 is TGTGCCAGCAGTTTCGCAACTTCTTACAATGAGCAGTTCTTC. Its protein is CASSFATSYNEQFF.

The chain carries TRBV7-9 and TRBJ1-1; maybe TRBD1 (6 bases). CDR1 is SEHNR, CDR2 FQNEAQ, per germline (reference sequence). CDR3 length equals 15 residues. The V gene lost 5 bases and the J gene lost 7 bases, with 20 bases spanning the gap. CDR3 protein: CASSRLGGGWGEAFF. The CDR3 DNA sequence: TGTGCCAGCAGCCGCCTGGGAGGGGGATGGGGTGAAGCTTTCTTT.

The CDR3 reads CASSAGQVSGNTIYF. CDR3 in DNA: TGTGCCAGCAGCGCGGGACAGGTCTCTGGAAACACCATATATTTT. The gene calls are TRBV5-8 and TRBJ1-3; 8 bases map to TRBD1. Germline V lookup: CDR1 SGHTS, CDR2 YDEGEE. The length of the CDR3 is 15 residues. Unmatched junction bases numbered 3, after V lost 4 bases and J lost 0 bases.

The chain combines TRBV15 with TRBJ1-5; D gene uncertain. Trimming took 1 base from V and 9 from J, leaving 10 bases between them. The CDR3 is 13 residues long. CDR1 is LNHNV and CDR2 is YYDKDF in the germline V gene (reference sequence). CDR3 DNA: TGTGCCACCAGCAGAGTGGGGAACCGGCCCCAGCATTTT. Translating gives CATSRVGNRPQHF. Full variable domain (missing parts from reference TRBV15 and TRBJ1-5): DAMVIQNPRYQVTQFGKPVTLSCSQTLNHNVMYWYQQKSSQAPKLLFHYYDKDFNNEADTPDNFQSRRPNTSFCFLDIRSPGLGDTAMYLCATSRVGNRPQHFGDGTRLSIL.

For the CDR3, the DNA is TGTGCCAGCAGTTTAGCATCGAACACCGGGGAGCTGTTTTTT. This translates into CASSLASNTGELFF. The chain links TRBV27 to TRBJ2-2; D uncertain. Germline V gene lookup returns CDR1 MNHEY and CDR2 SMNVEV (reference sequence). Trimming removed 2 bases from V and 0 bases from J, with 4 bases in between. This CDR3 is built from 14 residues.

The rearrangement joins TRBV5-1 to TRBJ1-1, with 8 bases lining up with TRBD1. The germline V gene has CDR1 SGHRS and CDR2 YFSETQ. The CDR3 length is 19 residues. V was clipped by 4 bases and J by 3 bases; unmatched bases: 20. Here the CDR3 DNA reads TGCGCCAGCAGCCCGGGCGGGCCCCTTAATTGGACAGGGTACACTGAAGCTTTCTTT. Translated, it gives CASSPGGPLNWTGYTEAFF.

This clone appeared a single time. The chain employs TRBV19 and TRBJ1-1; 9 bases map to TRBD1. The CDR3 spans 15 residues. The ends lost 5 bases at V and 6 bases at J; junction bases unmatched: 10. CDR1 is LNHDA, CDR2 SQIVND, per germline (reference sequence). CDR3 in amino acids: CASSYFGTGSSEAFF. The CDR3 DNA follows: TGTGCCAGTAGTTACTTCGGGACAGGGTCTTCTGAAGCTTTCTTT.

V and J are TRBV7-8 and TRBJ2-5; 8 bases match TRBD1. This CDR3 is built from 15 residues. With V trimmed by 6 bases and J by 1 base, 7 bases remained unmatched. Germline values: CDR1 SGHVS, CDR2 FQNEAQ. The CDR3 here is CASSHRDRPQETQYF. CDR3 in DNA: TGTGCCAGCAGTCACCGGGACAGGCCCCAAGAGACCCAGTACTTC.

V and J are TRBV28 and TRBJ1-2, with 7 bases that match TRBD1. Germline CDR1 is MDHEN and CDR2 is SYDVKM. V shed 8 bases, J shed 5 bases, and the junction held 17 bases outside the gene matches. This CDR3 spans 16 amino acids. The CDR3 DNA reads TGTGCCAGCGGGACATCCCTGGCGACAGGGAAATATGGCTACACCTTC. Translated: CASGTSLATGKYGYTF.

This clone occurred once. This chain uses TRBV5-1 with TRBJ2-1; 12 bases line up with TRBD2. V trimming: 0 bases; J trimming: 7 bases; junction bases outside the gene matches: 8. The CDR3 consists of 17 residues. Germline-derived CDR1 and CDR2 are SGHRS and YFSETQ. The CDR3: CASSLVLAGGVANEQFF. CDR3 in DNA: TGCGCCAGCAGCTTGGTTCTAGCGGGAGGGGTAGCGAATGAGCAGTTCTTC.

This clone occurred a few times. This chain joins TRBV27 and TRBJ1-2, with TRBD1 as a possible D gene (6 bases). Germline V gene lookup returns CDR1 MNHEY and CDR2 SMNVEV (reference sequence). The germline V and J ends were trimmed by 6 bases and 8 bases, with 22 bases remaining between them. CDR3 length equals 15 residues. In DNA form, the CDR3 reads TGTGCCAGCAGGTCGTGGGGGGCAGCTTCTGACGGCTACACCTTC. Its protein is CASRSWGAASDGYTF.

The V and J genes are TRBV10-3 and TRBJ2-1; 16 nucleotides align to TRBD2. Germline V gene sequence: CDR1 ENHRY, CDR2 SYGVKD. CDR3 length: 21 amino acids. J lost 0 bases, V lost 0 bases, and 8 bases had no gene match. The CDR3 region has the DNA TGTGCCATCAGTGAGTCGGGACCGGGACTAGCGGGAGGGAGCTCCTACAATGAGCAGTTCTTC. Its protein product is CAISESGPGLAGGSSYNEQFF.